Shown below are 14 T cell receptor beta chains from a single sample sequenced in a study of blood T cell repertoires in COVID-19. Profiling relied on immunoSEQ multiplex PCR, and the TCRdb table lists in-frame clones only, not all of them. The sample lists 380,000 or so clones; 86% were seen once. Sequencing was performed on peripheral blood. The receptors were gathered from a woman aged 60-75 years with COVID-19, enrolled during active disease.

This clone was seen just once. The chain carries TRBV20-1 and TRBJ2-5; D is perhaps TRBD1 (6 bases). The CDR3 totals 15 residues. V was trimmed by 7 bases and J by 5 bases, leaving 23 bases between them. The germline V gene has CDR1 DFQATT and CDR2 SNEGSKA (reference sequence). The chain's CDR3 is CSVSSAVRGSETQYF. The CDR3, as DNA: TGCAGTGTTAGTAGCGCAGTAAGGGGGTCGGAGACCCAGTACTTC.

The rearrangement links TRBV5-1 to TRBJ1-6, with TRBD1 matching 7 bases. CDR1 is SGHRS, CDR2 YFSETQ, per germline. V was clipped by 0 bases and J by 7 bases; unmatched bases: 4. This CDR3 region has 15 residues. The CDR3, as DNA: TGCGCCAGCAGCTTGGAGCCAGGGGGGAATTCACCCCTCCACTTT. Its protein product is CASSLEPGGNSPLHF.

This chain connects TRBV2 to TRBJ2-5; TRBD1 might be the D (5 bases). Germline CDR1 and CDR2: SNHLY and FYNNEI. CDR3 size: 15 residues. The V end lost 5 bases, the J end lost 2 bases, and 15 bases lay between the germline ends. The CDR3 nucleotides are TGTGCCAGCAGTACAGGCCAGGCCCCACAAGAGACCCAGTACTTC. Residues: CASSTGQAPQETQYF.

The V call is TRBV4-1, the J call TRBJ1-2; the D is unclear. The ends were cut back, 2 bases at V and 4 bases at J, with 17 bases in the middle. The CDR3 runs 16 residues. Per the germline V gene, CDR1 is MGHRA and CDR2 is YSYEKL. For the CDR3, the DNA is TGCGCCAGCAGCCAAATGGCAGCGGTATACTCCTATGGCTACACCTTC. This codes for CASSQMAAVYSYGYTF.

Concerning this clone itself: This CDR3 is also generated by other DNA sequences in the sample. The chain joins TRBV15 to TRBJ1-4; no definite D call. CDR1 and CDR2 (germline): LNHNV, YYDKDF (reference sequence). Trimming stripped 0 bases from V and 8 bases from J, with 7 bases between. The CDR3 runs to 13 residues. The CDR3 loop is CATSRDRGEKLFF. CDR3 DNA: TGTGCCACCAGCAGAGATCGCGGGGAAAAACTGTTTTTT.

This chain links TRBV5-4 with TRBJ2-1; 10 nucleotides match TRBD2. V shed 0 bases, J shed 2 bases, and the junction held 5 bases outside the gene matches. The germline gives CDR1 SGHNT, CDR2 YYREEE (reference sequence). The CDR3 consists of 17 residues. The CDR3: CASSLASGGYPYNEQFF. Written as DNA, the CDR3 is TGTGCCAGCAGCTTGGCTAGCGGGGGCTATCCCTACAATGAGCAGTTCTTC.

The chain combines TRBV11-3 with TRBJ2-7, with D tentatively TRBD2 (7 bases). The CDR3 loop spans 15 amino acids. Germline V gene sequence: CDR1 SGHNT, CDR2 YENEEA. V shed 5 bases and J shed 3 bases, with 17 bases lying between them. In DNA, the CDR3 is TGTGCCAGCAGCCCGGGGGCTAGCGGTTACTACGAGCAGTACTTC. It is translated as CASSPGASGYYEQYF.

The genes are TRBV5-1 and TRBJ2-7; the D is unclear. The germline V gene encodes CDR1 SGHRS and CDR2 YFSETQ. The ends were cut back, 0 bases at V and 0 bases at J, with 10 bases in the middle. The CDR3 loop spans 15 amino acids. CDR3 DNA sequence: TGCGCCAGCAGCTTGGGTGGCAGTATCTCCTACGAGCAGTACTTC. The encoded protein is CASSLGGSISYEQYF.

V gene TRBV5-5 combines with J gene TRBJ1-1; no firm D call. Germline CDR1 reads SGHKS; CDR2 reads YYEKEE (reference sequence). CDR3 length equals 15 residues. V lost 0 bases and J 5 bases, leaving 14 bases between the germline ends. CDR3 residues: CASSLVNRETTEAFF. The CDR3 region has the DNA TGTGCCAGCAGCTTGGTGAACAGAGAAACTACTGAAGCTTTCTTT.

J is TRBJ1-5 and V is TRBV6-4, with D possibly being TRBD1 (5 bases). This CDR3 is 13 amino acids long. Germline-derived CDR1 and CDR2 are MRHNA and SNTAGT. The germline V and J ends were trimmed by 5 bases and 5 bases, with 10 bases remaining between them. The CDR3 bases are TGTGCCAGCAGTATACAGGCGGATCAGCCCCAGCATTTT. This gives the protein CASSIQADQPQHF.

J is TRBJ2-2 and V is TRBV11-2, with 8 bases that match TRBD2. With 6 bases clipped from V and 7 bases from J, the junction kept 16 bases outside the gene matches. Germline V gene sequence: CDR1 SGHAT, CDR2 FQNNGV. This CDR3 comprises 17 residues. CDR3 sequence reads: CASRSGGPLYMIGELFF. The CDR3 nucleotides are TGTGCCAGCAGGAGCGGGGGTCCCCTCTATATGATCGGGGAGCTGTTTTTT.

This clone was recorded a few times. The rearrangement uses TRBV4-1 and TRBJ1-5; 7 bases fit TRBD1. Germline assignment: CDR1 MGHRA and CDR2 YSYEKL. The junction had 8 bases not matched to a gene; V was cut back by 1 base and J by 2 bases. The CDR3 contains 17 residues. The CDR3 region is CASSQVVRGARNQPQHF. DNA for the CDR3: TGCGCCAGCAGCCAAGTGGTCAGGGGGGCCCGCAATCAGCCCCAGCATTTT.

Comment on this clone: Other DNA sequences in this specimen translate into the identical CDR3. V gene TRBV11-2 combines with J gene TRBJ2-1, with 8 bases aligning to TRBD2. The V segment lost 0 bases and the J segment 4 bases; nucleotides outside the gene matches: 5. This CDR3 has 16 amino acids. Germline loops: CDR1 SGHAT, CDR2 FQNNGV. For the CDR3, the DNA is TGTGCCAGCAGCTTAGATCCGGCGGGGGGTTACAATGAGCAGTTCTTC. The encoded protein is CASSLDPAGGYNEQFF.

The J gene is TRBJ2-7, the V gene TRBV6-2 or TRBV6-3, with a tentative D call TRBD2 (5 bases). V gave up 2 bases and J gave up 0 bases, with 11 bases separating them. Germline CDR1 is MNHEY and CDR2 is SVGEGT. The CDR3 length is 15 residues. CDR3 sequence: CASSYGGFSSYEQYF. CDR3 nucleotides: TGTGCCAGCAGTTACGGCGGGTTCAGCTCCTACGAGCAGTACTTC.